This T cell receptor beta chain was found in a study of PD-L1 blockade in urothelial cancer. At the level of the study: About 90% of the roughly 30 patients comprised males who had bladder-origin urothelial cancer. Blood was analyzed 3 weeks (second dose) and 6 weeks after treatment start. Regarding the study as a whole: Larger 3-week expansion of tumor-associated blood clones was seen in durable-benefit patients.

This clone showed up just once. The antigen remains unidentified. CDR3 length: 16 amino acids. Germline CDR1 reads LNHDA; CDR2 reads SQIVND (reference sequence). V lost 5 bases to trimming and J lost 4 bases; unmatched junction nucleotides: 7. The time point is: pretreatment peripheral blood. Each PCR contained spiked-in synthetic TCR analog templates. TCRdb keeps only in-frame clones here, not all; method: immunoSEQ multiplex PCR. Of 40,000 to 55,000 clones in the sample, roughly 84% were seen once. This sample comprised PBMCs, obtained around atezolizumab (anti-PD-L1) treatment. The V gene is TRBV19, the J gene TRBJ2-1; TRBD2 matches 11 bases. The receptor was isolated from a man between 60 and 75 years old with urothelial cancer. CDR3 sequence reads: CASSPLAGGQYNEQFF. CDR3 coding DNA: TGTGCCAGTAGTCCCTTAGCGGGAGGGCAGTACAATGAGCAGTTCTTC. Together with reference TRBV19 and TRBJ2-1, the CDR3 gives the full variable domain: DGGITQSPKYLFRKEGQNVTLSCEQNLNHDAMYWYRQDPGQGLRLIYYSQIVNDFQKGDIAEGYSVSREKKESFPLTVTSAQKNPTAFYLCASSPLAGGQYNEQFFGPGTRLTVL.